This T cell receptor (beta chain) was documented in a study of blood T cell repertoires in COVID-19. At the level of the study: T cells, B-cell-depleted T cells, or PBMCs supplied cDNA or gDNA.

Clinical history as reported by participants underpinned cohort assignment. Comment on this clone: Other DNA sequences within the sample encode an identical CDR3.

V was clipped by 6 bases and J by 4 bases; unmatched bases: 8. The CDR3 runs 14 residues. Germline values: CDR1 MNHEY, CDR2 SMNVEV (reference sequence). TCRdb's copy holds only in-frame clones and misses some; the assay was immunoSEQ multiplex PCR. The table records 300,000 to 500,000 clones, around 90% of them present only once. Sequenced sample: PBMCs or T cells enriched from blood (not recorded which). The gene calls are TRBV27 and TRBJ1-2; 7 positions match TRBD1. The clonotype originates from a middle-aged woman with acute COVID-19. CDR3 protein: CASSPTRTGYGYTF. The CDR3, as DNA: TGTGCCAGCAGCCCAACACGGACAGGCTATGGCTACACCTTC.